This TCR beta chain was documented in a study of cytotoxic CD8 clonotypes in ibrutinib-treated CLL. Study-level information: There were, on average, 255,043 productive templates and 85,000 to 95,000 productive rearrangements per sample. Overall study findings and caveats: Researchers report that baseline clonality outpaced age-matched healthy donors and tracked circulating CD8+ T-cell counts. Public clonotypes, rarely seen, contracted or held steady on treatment.

The CDR3 contains 16 residues. Trimming took 0 bases from V and 0 from J; bases not matched to a gene: 2. Germline assignment: CDR1 ENHRY and CDR2 SYGVKD. This clone was seen once. The antigen is undetermined. The protocol was immunoSEQ multiplex PCR, while the TCRdb copy is restricted to in-frame clones and leaves out a portion. Of tens of thousands of clones in the sample, 65% to 70% were seen once. This chain uses TRBV10-3 with TRBJ1-5; 7 nucleotides agree with TRBD1. The sample consisted of PBMCs, taken at disease progression, from a patient treated with ibrutinib. The sequence was obtained from a human donor with chronic lymphocytic leukemia. CDR3 sequence (DNA): TGTGCCATCAGTGAGTCGACAGGGTTTAGCAATCAGCCCCAGCATTTT. This gives the protein CAISESTGFSNQPQHF.